Shown below are 25 T cell receptor beta chains from a single sample sequenced in a study of radiotherapy plus CTLA-4 blockade in lung cancer (dated by TCRdb to 2017 to 2018). The library was built by means of the immunoSEQ multiplex PCR assay. TCRdb stores this immuneACCESS table with in-frame sequences only. Part of the clones is absent; in the studies checked, under half of the shortfall reflects unresolved V genes, and no reason is known for the rest. Across this sample there are 55,000 to 80,000 clones, with roughly 80% seen only once. The ten largest clonotypes hold around 4.8% of the sample. This specimen was peripheral blood, taken from a patient treated with radiotherapy plus ipilimumab. The receptors shown here come from a human donor with non-small cell lung cancer who had a complete response to radiotherapy plus ipilimumab.

V is TRBV4-1 and J is TRBJ1-4; 7 bases map to TRBD1. The V segment lost 4 bases and the J segment 5 bases; nucleotides outside the gene matches: 7. CDR1 MGHRA and CDR2 YSYEKL come from the germline V gene. This CDR3 contains 15 residues. The CDR3: CASSRSGTENEKLFF. Here the CDR3 DNA reads TGCGCCAGCAGCCGATCCGGGACAGAGAATGAAAAACTGTTTTTT.

The J gene is TRBJ2-3, the V gene TRBV4-3; D is ambiguous. Germline lookup yields CDR1 LGHNA and CDR2 YSLEER. The CDR3 runs to 13 residues. Trimming took 2 bases from V and 5 from J, leaving 8 bases between them. CDR3: CASSQSMGDTQYF. The CDR3 DNA sequence: TGCGCCAGCAGCCAATCTATGGGAGATACGCAGTATTTT.

The V call is TRBV5-1, the J call TRBJ2-3; 7 nucleotides match TRBD2. Germline trimming cut 1 base from V and 4 bases from J; bases unmatched to any gene: 9. This CDR3 region has 16 residues. Germline V gene data show CDR1 as SGHRS and CDR2 as YFSETQ. The CDR3 loop is CASSLSGRAGPDTQYF. In DNA, the CDR3 is TGCGCCAGCAGCTTGAGTGGGAGGGCCGGGCCAGATACGCAGTATTTT.

V usage is TRBV5-6 and J usage is TRBJ2-6; D is undetermined. This CDR3 comprises 16 residues. Trimming cost V 1 base and J 2 bases, with 10 bases left between them. The germline V gene encodes CDR1 SGHDT and CDR2 YYEEEE. The CDR3 coding sequence is TGTGCCAGCAGCTTGCGCTCGGTGCCTGGGGCCAACGTCCTGACTTTC. Translated: CASSLRSVPGANVLTF.

The chain combines TRBV7-9 with TRBJ2-3; 7 positions agree with TRBD1. The J segment lost 2 bases and the V segment lost 5 bases, leaving 7 bases of the junction unmatched. Per germline, CDR1 SEHNR and CDR2 FQNEAQ (reference sequence). The CDR3 consists of 15 residues. Written as DNA, the CDR3 is TGTGCCAGCAGCCTCCGGGACAGTTTCACAGATACGCAGTATTTT. It yields the protein CASSLRDSFTDTQYF.

The rearrangement joins TRBV6-1 to TRBJ2-1; D not resolved. Germline loops: CDR1 MNHNS, CDR2 SASEGT. The CDR3 extends over 12 amino acids. The V gene lost 5 bases and the J gene lost 5 bases, with 7 bases spanning the gap. The CDR3 region is CASSLDDNEQFF. The CDR3 DNA is TGTGCCAGCAGTTTAGACGACAATGAGCAGTTCTTC.

The chain uses TRBV6-5 and TRBJ2-3; perhaps TRBD2 as D (6 bases). Trimming took 6 bases from V and 11 from J, leaving 18 bases between them. The CDR3 sequence is 13 residues long. Germline CDR1 reads MNHEY; CDR2 reads SVGAGI. As DNA, the CDR3 is TGTGCCAGCAGCCTCCGCGTACTCGGGGGGCAGTATTTT. Amino acids: CASSLRVLGGQYF.

This rearrangement joins TRBV5-4 to TRBJ2-1, with D possibly being TRBD2 (5 bases). The V gene lost 3 bases and the J gene lost 6 bases, with 16 bases spanning the gap. CDR1 is SGHNT and CDR2 is YYREEE in the germline V gene (reference sequence). The CDR3 sequence is 15 residues long. The CDR3 spells CASSYREVTFNEQFF. The CDR3 bases are TGTGCCAGCAGCTACCGGGAAGTGACTTTCAATGAGCAGTTCTTC.

This chain links TRBV19 with TRBJ1-6; D ambiguous. Deletions cut 6 bases from V and 7 bases from J, with 16 bases between. Germline V CDR1 and CDR2: LNHDA, SQIVND (reference sequence). The CDR3 has 15 residues. CDR3: CASRVLDTRNSPLHF. As DNA, the CDR3 is TGTGCCAGTAGGGTACTGGATACTAGGAATTCACCCCTCCACTTT.

The chain couples TRBV9 to TRBJ1-1; unclear D gene. The CDR3 length is 14 residues. Trimming took 4 bases from V and 0 from J, leaving 10 bases between them. The V gene's germline CDR1 is SGDLS and CDR2 YYNGEE. The CDR3 DNA reads as TGTGCCAGCAGCCCTCGACGGATGAACACTGAAGCTTTCTTT. Amino acid sequence: CASSPRRMNTEAFF.

This chain links TRBV2 with TRBJ2-1, with 7 bases that match TRBD1. Per germline, CDR1 SNHLY and CDR2 FYNNEI. The V segment lost 2 bases and the J segment 4 bases; nucleotides outside the gene matches: 2. This CDR3 region has 14 residues. The CDR3 reads CASSELGQYNEQFF. The CDR3 DNA is TGTGCCAGCAGTGAATTGGGACAGTACAATGAGCAGTTCTTC.

About this clone: The junction and the germline gene differ at one end; a read error may be behind it. The chain links TRBV7-7 to TRBJ2-1; 8 positions agree with TRBD2. This CDR3 is built from 15 residues. Germline V gene lookup returns CDR1 SSHAT and CDR2 FNYEAQ (reference sequence). CDR3 sequence: CASSVSGRSGNEQFF. In nucleotides, the CDR3 is TGTGCTAGCAGCGTGAGCGGGAGATCGGGCAATGAGCAGTTCTTC.

The V call is TRBV4-3, the J call TRBJ2-3; maybe TRBD2 (5 bases). In germline, CDR1 is LGHNA, CDR2 YSLEER. V lost 0 bases to trimming and J lost 3 bases, with 16 bases between them. This CDR3 has 17 residues. The CDR3 region is CASSQEGRGLGTDTQYF. The CDR3 region has the DNA TGCGCCAGCAGCCAAGAGGGGAGAGGTTTAGGGACAGATACGCAGTATTTT.

This clone is categorized as medium-sized. V usage is TRBV29-1 and J usage is TRBJ1-4; D perhaps matches TRBD1 (6 bases). This CDR3 has 12 residues. Looked up from germline, CDR1 is SQVTM and CDR2 is ANQGSEA. V lost 4 bases and J lost 5, with 8 bases in between. For the CDR3, the DNA is TGCAGCGTTGTCCAGGGGAATGAAAAACTGTTTTTT. Its translation is CSVVQGNEKLFF.

The chain uses TRBV19 and TRBJ2-5; a possible D gene is TRBD1 (6 bases). Trimming left V 3 bases short and J 5 bases short, with 19 bases between. This CDR3 is built from 16 residues. Germline values: CDR1 LNHDA, CDR2 SQIVND (reference sequence). The CDR3 protein is CASSILQSGDVETQYF. CDR3 DNA: TGTGCCAGTAGTATCCTTCAATCAGGGGACGTCGAGACCCAGTACTTC.

This chain uses TRBV7-2 with TRBJ1-6; 7 bases line up with TRBD1. The CDR3 is 15 amino acids. J lost 11 bases, V lost 4 bases, and 11 bases had no gene match. Germline CDR1 SGHTA, CDR2 FQGNSA. The CDR3 spells CASSSYRGEYPPLHF. The CDR3, as DNA: TGTGCCAGCAGCTCTTACAGGGGAGAATACCCACCCCTCCACTTT.

This clone was detected only a few times. V gene TRBV11-2 combines with J gene TRBJ2-4; 14 nucleotides match TRBD2. The CDR3 sequence is 17 residues long. V shed 4 bases, J shed 3 bases, and the junction held 5 bases outside the gene matches. CDR1 SGHAT and CDR2 FQNNGV come from the germline V gene. As DNA, the CDR3 is TGTGCCAGCAGCTCGACTAGCGGGAGGGTGGGCAAAAACATTCAGTACTTC. Residues: CASSSTSGRVGKNIQYF.

This rearrangement joins TRBV14 to TRBJ2-7; 8 bases line up with TRBD1. CDR1 SGHDN and CDR2 FVKESK come from the germline V gene. With 1 base clipped from V and 5 bases from J, the junction kept 7 bases outside the gene matches. CDR3 size: 15 residues. This chain's CDR3 is CASSQGRDRFDEQYV. DNA of the CDR3: TGTGCCAGCAGCCAAGGGAGGGACAGGTTTGACGAGCAGTACGTC.

The rearrangement joins TRBV7-9 to TRBJ2-7, with D possibly TRBD1 on 6 matching bases. The V end lost 10 bases, the J end lost 2 bases, and 12 bases lay between the germline ends. The CDR3 has 12 residues. CDR1 is SEHNR and CDR2 is FQNEAQ in the germline V gene (reference sequence). CDR3 region: CATGRGPYEQYV. CDR3 in DNA: TGTGCCACCGGCAGGGGCCCCTACGAGCAGTACGTC.

The chain couples TRBV14 to TRBJ2-1; TRBD2 is a possible D gene (6 bases). With 0 bases removed from V and 5 bases from J, the gap between germline ends came to 8 bases. The CDR3 consists of 14 residues. The germline V gene has CDR1 SGHDN and CDR2 FVKESK. DNA for the CDR3: TGTGCCAGCAGCCAAGATTGGAGGGACAATGAGCAGTTCTTC. Encoded protein: CASSQDWRDNEQFF.

This sequence joins TRBV2 and TRBJ1-1, with D unresolved. Germline lookup yields CDR1 SNHLY and CDR2 FYNNEI. CDR3 size: 11 residues. With 3 bases removed from V and 3 bases from J, the gap between germline ends came to 2 bases. In DNA form, the CDR3 reads TGTGCCAGCAGTGAGGACACTGAAGCTTTCTTT. It yields the protein CASSEDTEAFF.

The CDR3 here is CASSPEPAGQVNIQYF. The DNA for the CDR3 is TGCGCCAGCAGCCCCGAACCAGCGGGACAGGTCAACATTCAGTACTTC. This chain connects TRBV4-1 to TRBJ2-4, with D maybe TRBD1 (8 bases). V lost 4 bases and J 7 bases, leaving 20 bases between the germline ends. This CDR3 is built from 16 residues. Germline CDR1 reads MGHRA; CDR2 reads YSYEKL.

V and J are TRBV5-1 and TRBJ2-1; TRBD1 matches 7 bases. V lost 2 bases and J lost 3; bases outside the gene matches: 5. The CDR3 extends over 15 amino acids. Germline V gene data show CDR1 as SGHRS and CDR2 as YFSETQ. Written as DNA, the CDR3 is TGCGCCAGCAGCTTTACAGGGGTATTCTACAATGAGCAGTTCTTC. This translates into CASSFTGVFYNEQFF.

This chain uses TRBV19 with TRBJ1-2; tentative D call: TRBD1 (5 bases). CDR3 length equals 14 residues. V dropped 7 bases and J dropped 7 bases, with 19 bases sitting between them. Germline CDR1 reads LNHDA; CDR2 reads SQIVND (reference sequence). CDR3 in amino acids: CASTPRQGLFGYTF. CDR3 bases: TGTGCCAGTACCCCGAGGCAGGGACTTTTTGGCTACACCTTC. The full variable domain, with the rest looked up from reference TRBV19 and TRBJ1-2, is DGGITQSPKYLFRKEGQNVTLSCEQNLNHDAMYWYRQDPGQGLRLIYYSQIVNDFQKGDIAEGYSVSREKKESFPLTVTSAQKNPTAFYLCASTPRQGLFGYTFGSGTRLTVV.

In regard to this clone: This CDR3 is also generated by other DNA sequences in the sample. J is TRBJ1-3 and V is TRBV5-1, with 7 positions matching TRBD1. V lost 4 bases, J lost 2 bases, and 3 bases stayed unmatched. Germline assignment: CDR1 SGHRS and CDR2 YFSETQ. There are 14 residues in the CDR3. In DNA, the CDR3 is TGCGCCAGCAGCCTGACAGGGCCTGGAAACACCATATATTTT. Its translation: CASSLTGPGNTIYF.